This paragraph reports one T cell receptor beta chain. This specimen belongs to a study of identical twins. MiXCR was run by TCRdb on the 5' RACE reads, yielding one entry per CDR3 protein. The sample records some 760,000 distinct CDR3 sequences, around a sixth being singletons. This CDR3 has 15 amino acids. V lost 5 bases and J 1 base, leaving 15 bases between the germline ends. Germline V lookup: CDR1 SGHDT, CDR2 YYEEEE. The data were also submitted as part of a second study, on T cells expressing NK-cell markers.

Sequencing was done on a sample of PBMCs. The V gene is TRBV5-6, the J gene TRBJ2-5; D uncertain. This TCR was recovered from a woman aged 18 to 35 in good health. CDR3: CASSRRLLRQETQYF. The CDR3 DNA reads TGTGCCAGCAGTAGACGTCTACTACGCCAAGAGACCCAGTACTTC.